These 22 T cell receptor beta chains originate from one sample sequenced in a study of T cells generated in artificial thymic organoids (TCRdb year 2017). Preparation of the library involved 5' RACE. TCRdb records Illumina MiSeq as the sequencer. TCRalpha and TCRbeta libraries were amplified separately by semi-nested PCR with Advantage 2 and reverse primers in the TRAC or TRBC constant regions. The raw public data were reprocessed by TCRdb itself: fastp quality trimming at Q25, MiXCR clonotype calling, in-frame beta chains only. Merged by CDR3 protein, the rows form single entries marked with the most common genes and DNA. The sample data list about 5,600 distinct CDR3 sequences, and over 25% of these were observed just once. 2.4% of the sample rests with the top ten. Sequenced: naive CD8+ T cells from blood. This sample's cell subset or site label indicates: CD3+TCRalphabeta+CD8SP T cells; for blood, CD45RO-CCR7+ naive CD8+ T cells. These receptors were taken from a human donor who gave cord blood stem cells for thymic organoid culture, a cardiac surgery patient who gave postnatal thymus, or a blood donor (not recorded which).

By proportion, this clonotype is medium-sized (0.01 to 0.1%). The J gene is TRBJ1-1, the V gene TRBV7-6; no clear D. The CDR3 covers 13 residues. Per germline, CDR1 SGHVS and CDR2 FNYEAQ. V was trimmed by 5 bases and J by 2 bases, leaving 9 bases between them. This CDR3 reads CASSPGPNTEAFF. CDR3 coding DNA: TGTGCCAGCAGCCCTGGGCCAAACACTGAAGCTTTCTTT.

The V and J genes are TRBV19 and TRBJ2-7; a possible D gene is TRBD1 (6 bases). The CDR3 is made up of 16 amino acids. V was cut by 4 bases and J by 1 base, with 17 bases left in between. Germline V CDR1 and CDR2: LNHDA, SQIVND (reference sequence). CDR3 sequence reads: CASSSIWDKDSYEQYF. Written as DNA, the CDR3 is TGTGCCAGTAGTAGCATCTGGGACAAGGATTCCTACGAGCAGTACTTC.

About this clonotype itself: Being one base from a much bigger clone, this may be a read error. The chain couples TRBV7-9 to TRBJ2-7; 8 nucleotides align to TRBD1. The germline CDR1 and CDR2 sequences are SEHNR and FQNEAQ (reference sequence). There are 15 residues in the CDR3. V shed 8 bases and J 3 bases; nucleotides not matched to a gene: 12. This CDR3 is CASGAPGQESYEQYF. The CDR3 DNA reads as TGTGCCAGCGGCGCTCCGGGACAGGAGAGCTACGAGCAGTACTTC.

The CDR3 sequence: CASSTQMTQGGDTDTQYF. The CDR3 bases are TGTGCCAGCAGCACCCAGATGACCCAGGGGGGGGACACAGATACGCAGTATTTT. V and J are TRBV4-2 and TRBJ2-3; D is possibly TRBD1 or TRBD2 (7 bases each). Per the germline V gene, CDR1 is LGHNA and CDR2 is YNFKEQ. The CDR3 spans 18 residues. V lost 5 bases, J lost 2 bases, and 23 bases lay in between.

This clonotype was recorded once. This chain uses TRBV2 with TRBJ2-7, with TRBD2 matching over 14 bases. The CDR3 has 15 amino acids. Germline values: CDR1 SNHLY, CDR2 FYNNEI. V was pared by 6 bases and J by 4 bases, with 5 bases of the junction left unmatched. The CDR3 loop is CASRGTSGSVYEQYF. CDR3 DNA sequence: TGTGCCAGCAGAGGGACTAGCGGGAGCGTGTACGAGCAGTACTTC.

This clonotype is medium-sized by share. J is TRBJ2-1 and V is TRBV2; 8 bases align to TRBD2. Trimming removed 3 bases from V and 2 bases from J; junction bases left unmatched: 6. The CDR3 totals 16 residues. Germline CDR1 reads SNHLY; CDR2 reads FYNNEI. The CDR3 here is CASSDLAGITYNEQFF. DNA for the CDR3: TGTGCCAGCAGTGACTTAGCGGGAATCACCTACAATGAGCAGTTCTTC.

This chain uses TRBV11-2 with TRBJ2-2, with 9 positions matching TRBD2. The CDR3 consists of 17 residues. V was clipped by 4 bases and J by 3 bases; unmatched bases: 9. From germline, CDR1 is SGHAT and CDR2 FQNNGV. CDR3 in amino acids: CASSSPMEREDTGELFF. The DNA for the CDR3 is TGTGCCAGCAGCTCCCCCATGGAGCGGGAGGACACCGGGGAGCTGTTTTTT.

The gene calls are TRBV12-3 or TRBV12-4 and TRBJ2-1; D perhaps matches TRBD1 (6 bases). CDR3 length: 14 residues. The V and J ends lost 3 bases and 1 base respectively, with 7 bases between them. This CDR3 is CASSFQGSYNEQFF. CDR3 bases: TGTGCCAGCAGTTTTCAGGGGTCCTACAATGAGCAGTTCTTC.

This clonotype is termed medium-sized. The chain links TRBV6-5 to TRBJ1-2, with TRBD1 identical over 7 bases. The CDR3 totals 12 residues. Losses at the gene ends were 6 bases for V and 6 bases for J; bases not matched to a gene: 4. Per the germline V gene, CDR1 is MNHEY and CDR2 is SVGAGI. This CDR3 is CASRQGGDGYTF. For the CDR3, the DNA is TGTGCCAGCAGGCAGGGGGGGGATGGCTACACCTTC.

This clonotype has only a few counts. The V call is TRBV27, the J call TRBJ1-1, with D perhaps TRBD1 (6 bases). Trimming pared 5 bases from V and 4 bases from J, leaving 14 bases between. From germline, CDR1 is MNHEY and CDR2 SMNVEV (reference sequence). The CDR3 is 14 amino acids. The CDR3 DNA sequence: TGTGCCAGCAGTGGCTCCAGGGGCGCCACTGAAGCTTTCTTT. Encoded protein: CASSGSRGATEAFF.

CDR3 loop: CASRFTGGVYNEQFF. The CDR3 region has the DNA TGTGCCAGCAGATTCACGGGGGGGGTATACAATGAGCAGTTCTTC. V usage is TRBV6-2 or TRBV6-3 and J usage is TRBJ2-1, with TRBD2 identical over 8 bases. The germline gives CDR1 MNHEY, CDR2 SVGEGT. The CDR3 is made up of 15 amino acids. V shed 6 bases and J 4 bases; nucleotides not matched to a gene: 8.

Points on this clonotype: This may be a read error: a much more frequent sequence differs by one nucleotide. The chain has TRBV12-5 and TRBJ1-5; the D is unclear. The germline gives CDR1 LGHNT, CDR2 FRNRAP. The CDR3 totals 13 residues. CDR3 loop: CANGFGIYQPQHF. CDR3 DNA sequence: TGTGCTAATGGTTTCGGTATTTATCAGCCCCAGCATTTT.

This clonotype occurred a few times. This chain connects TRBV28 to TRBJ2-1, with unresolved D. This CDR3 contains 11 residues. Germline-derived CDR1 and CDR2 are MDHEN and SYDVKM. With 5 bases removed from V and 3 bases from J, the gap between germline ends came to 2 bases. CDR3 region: CASSDYNEQFF. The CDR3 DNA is TGTGCCAGCAGTGACTACAATGAGCAGTTCTTC.

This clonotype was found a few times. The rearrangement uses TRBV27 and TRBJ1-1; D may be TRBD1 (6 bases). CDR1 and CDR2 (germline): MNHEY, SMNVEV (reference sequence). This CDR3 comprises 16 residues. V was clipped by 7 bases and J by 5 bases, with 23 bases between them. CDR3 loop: CASTKLRGTWDTEAFF. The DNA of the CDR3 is TGTGCCAGCACCAAACTCAGGGGTACATGGGATACTGAAGCTTTCTTT.

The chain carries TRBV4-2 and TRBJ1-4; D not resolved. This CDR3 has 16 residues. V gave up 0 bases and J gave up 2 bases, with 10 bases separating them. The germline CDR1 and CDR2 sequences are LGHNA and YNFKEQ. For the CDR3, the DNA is TGTGCCAGCAGCCAAGACGAGGAGGGCACTAATGAAAAACTGTTTTTT. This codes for CASSQDEEGTNEKLFF.

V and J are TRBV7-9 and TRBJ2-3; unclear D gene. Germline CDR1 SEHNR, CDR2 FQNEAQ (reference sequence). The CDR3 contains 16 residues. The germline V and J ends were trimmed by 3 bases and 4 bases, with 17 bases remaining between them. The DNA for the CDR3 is TGTGCCAGCAGCTTTCTCTATAGGGAAACGTCAGATACGCAGTATTTT. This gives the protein CASSFLYRETSDTQYF.

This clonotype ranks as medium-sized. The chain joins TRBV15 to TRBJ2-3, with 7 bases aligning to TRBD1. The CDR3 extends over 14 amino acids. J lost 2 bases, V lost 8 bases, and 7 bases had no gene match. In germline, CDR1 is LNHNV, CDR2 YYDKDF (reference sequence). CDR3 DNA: TGTGCCACCGGACGGGACAGAACCACAGATACGCAGTATTTT. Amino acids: CATGRDRTTDTQYF.

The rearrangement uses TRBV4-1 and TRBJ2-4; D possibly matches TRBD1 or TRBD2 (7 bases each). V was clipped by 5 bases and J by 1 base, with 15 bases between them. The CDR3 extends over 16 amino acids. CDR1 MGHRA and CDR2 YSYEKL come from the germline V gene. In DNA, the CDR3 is TGCGCCAGCAGCACCTCCAGGGGGGGGGCCAAAAACATTCAGTACTTC. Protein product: CASSTSRGGAKNIQYF.

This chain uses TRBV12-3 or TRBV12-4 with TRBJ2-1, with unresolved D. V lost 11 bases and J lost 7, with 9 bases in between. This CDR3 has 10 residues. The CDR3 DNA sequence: TGTGCCTCACCTTGGAATGAGCAGTTCTTC. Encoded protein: CASPWNEQFF.

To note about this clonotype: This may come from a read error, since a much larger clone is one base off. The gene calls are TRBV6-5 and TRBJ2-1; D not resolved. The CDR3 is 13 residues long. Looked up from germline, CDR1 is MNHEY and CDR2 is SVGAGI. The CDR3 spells CASSLGGYDEQFF. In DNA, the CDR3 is TGTGCCAGCAGTCTTGGCGGCTACGATGAGCAGTTCTTC.

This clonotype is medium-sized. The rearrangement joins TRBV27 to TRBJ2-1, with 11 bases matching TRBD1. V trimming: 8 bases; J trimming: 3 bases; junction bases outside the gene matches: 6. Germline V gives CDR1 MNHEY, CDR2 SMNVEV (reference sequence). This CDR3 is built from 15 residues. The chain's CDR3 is CASGRGTGGYNEQFF. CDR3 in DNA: TGTGCCAGCGGCCGCGGGACAGGGGGCTACAATGAGCAGTTCTTC.

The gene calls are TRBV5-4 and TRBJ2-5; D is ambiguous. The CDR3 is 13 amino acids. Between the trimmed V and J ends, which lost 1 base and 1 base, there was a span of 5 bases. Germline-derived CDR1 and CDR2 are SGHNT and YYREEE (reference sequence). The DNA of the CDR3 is TGTGCCAGCAGCTTGACCCCCCAAGAGACCCAGTACTTC. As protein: CASSLTPQETQYF.